The clone carrying this T cell receptor (beta chain) occurred a few times. Its antigen is currently unknown. A second about 6 to 12 cycle PCR used barcoded and J-beta primers. Each cDNA molecule was tagged by a template-switch adaptor with 12 random nucleotides. Using its own MiXCR run on the 5' RACE reads, TCRdb lists one record per CDR3 protein. The data hold roughly 1.9 million distinct CDR3 sequences, with 39% observed a single time. This sample stems from a study of blood T cells in healthy people across ages. Study information: Template switching caught about one barcoded beta molecule for each two T cells.

General observations from the study: Unsorted PBMCs blocked a conclusive comparison of naive and antigen-experienced cells.

J was trimmed by 10 bases and V by 2 bases; bases with no gene match: 17. This CDR3 contains 17 residues. Per the germline V gene, CDR1 is SGHDT and CDR2 is YYEEEE. The chain employs TRBV5-6 and TRBJ2-1; 8 bases fit TRBD1. Source material: blood. The source is a human donor in good health. The chain's CDR3 is CASSFFTRDRGGLEQFF. The CDR3 DNA is TGTGCCAGCAGCTTCTTTACGCGAGACAGGGGCGGGTTAGAGCAGTTCTTC.